One sample yielded the 3 T cell receptor beta chains listed below, sequenced in a study of memory CD4+ T cells and cytomegalovirus serostatus. Measured with immunoSEQ multiplex PCR; TCRdb has only the in-frame clones, and not every one. The data show approximately 52,000 clones, roughly three quarters seen once. The sort gate was single viable CD3+CD4+CD8-CD45RO+ cells for memory CD4+ T cells. Material: memory CD4+ T cells from blood. These receptor sequences come from an adult in good health and CMV-seronegative.

This sequence joins TRBV5-1 and TRBJ1-2; D is possibly TRBD1 (5 bases). The CDR3 consists of 12 residues. The V and J ends lost 4 bases and 4 bases respectively, with 8 bases between them. The germline CDR1 and CDR2 sequences are SGHRS and YFSETQ. The DNA for the CDR3 is TGCGCCAGCAGCCCAGGGACCTATGGCTACACCTTC. It encodes CASSPGTYGYTF.

The V call is TRBV27, the J call TRBJ1-2; D uncertain. This CDR3 has 13 residues. Germline values: CDR1 MNHEY, CDR2 SMNVEV (reference sequence). The V end lost 3 bases, the J end lost 6 bases, and 11 bases lay between the germline ends. In nucleotides, the CDR3 is TGTGCCAGCAGTTTGTGGGCCCTAAATGGCTACACCTTC. Residues: CASSLWALNGYTF.

This clone has more than one count but fewer than ten. The chain uses TRBV7-8 and TRBJ2-7; D remains ambiguous. Per germline, CDR1 SGHVS and CDR2 FQNEAQ. V was shortened by 0 bases and J by 6 bases, with 6 bases between the two germline ends. The CDR3 extends over 12 amino acids. CDR3 protein: CASSLASGEQYF. Written as DNA, the CDR3 is TGTGCCAGCAGCTTAGCGTCGGGCGAGCAGTACTTC.